This T cell receptor beta chain was sequenced in a study of T cell responses to AZD1222 COVID-19 vaccine. Study background: Second-dose timings of about 4 or about 12 weeks were pooled.

Of note for this clone: Its antigen is not identified.

Profiling relied on immunoSEQ multiplex PCR, and the TCRdb table lists in-frame clones only, not all of them. The sample gives around 99,000 clones, over 80% of which show up once; over 6.5% is in the top ten. The length of the CDR3 is 16 residues. From germline, CDR1 is LGHNA and CDR2 YNFKEQ. V was pared by 0 bases and J by 2 bases, with 5 bases of the junction left unmatched. Findings and limits, study-wide: A rise in Spike-specific TCR breadth and depth followed two AZD1222 doses. Clonal diversity was possibly underestimated; the donors were predominantly white British and more often female. The repertoires were collected only after the peak T cell response.

The rearrangement uses TRBV4-2 and TRBJ2-7; TRBD2 matches 9 bases. The TCR comes from an adult in good health. Sequencing was performed on peripheral blood, taken on day 0 of AZD1222 vaccination. The CDR3 reads CASSQDGGRAAYEQYF. The DNA of the CDR3 is TGTGCCAGCAGCCAAGACGGCGGGAGGGCCGCCTACGAGCAGTACTTC.